The 21 T cell receptor beta chains below come from one sample, sequenced in a study. One entry per CDR3 protein, called by TCRdb with MiXCR from the 5' RACE reads. The repertoire holds about 6,000 distinct CDR3 sequences, with 50% to 60% as singletons. Specimen: naive CD4+ T cells sorted from blood. As to subset: naive CD4+ T cells, CD4+CD45RA+CD25-. All receptors derive from a female donor with breast cancer.

The chain uses TRBV20-1 and TRBJ2-1, with D maybe TRBD1 (6 bases). V was clipped by 3 bases and J by 4 bases, with 13 bases between them. The CDR3 has 14 amino acids. Germline assignment: CDR1 DFQATT and CDR2 SNEGSKA (reference sequence). The chain's CDR3 is CSASGGRGYNEQFF. As DNA, the CDR3 is TGCAGTGCTAGTGGGGGCAGAGGGTACAATGAGCAGTTCTTC.

The CDR3 loop reads CASSQGGDLSEQFF. CDR3 bases: TGTGCCAGCAGCCAAGGAGGGGATCTAAGTGAGCAGTTCTTC. The chain uses TRBV3-1 and TRBJ2-1; perhaps D is TRBD1 or TRBD2 (5 bases each). There are 14 residues in the CDR3. Germline assignment: CDR1 LGHDT and CDR2 YNNKEL (reference sequence). V lost 1 base, J lost 9 bases, and 13 bases lay in between.

This clonotype is labeled as large. The rearrangement links TRBV6-2 or TRBV6-3 to TRBJ1-2; D is undetermined. The CDR3 length is 13 residues. Trimming pared 5 bases from V and 3 bases from J, leaving 10 bases between. Looked up from germline, CDR1 is MNHEY and CDR2 is SVGEGT. CDR3 sequence reads: CASSGGEYYGYTF. CDR3 nucleotides: TGTGCCAGCAGTGGAGGAGAATACTATGGCTACACCTTC.

This clonotype was counted a few times. The chain carries TRBV18 and TRBJ2-1; 11 bases fit TRBD1. Germline-derived CDR1 and CDR2 are KGHSH and LQKENI. With 4 bases clipped from V and 10 bases from J, the junction kept 3 bases outside the gene matches. This CDR3 region has 13 residues. The CDR3 DNA reads TGTGCCAGCTCACAGGGACAGGGGGACGAGCAGTTCTTC. Amino acid sequence: CASSQGQGDEQFF.

This clonotype showed up just a few times. V usage is TRBV6-1 and J usage is TRBJ2-7, with 8 bases fitting TRBD1. The V and J ends lost 0 bases and 1 base, in that order; junction bases with no gene match: 8. CDR3 length equals 17 residues. Germline CDR1 reads MNHNS; CDR2 reads SASEGT. CDR3 DNA: TGTGCCAGCAGTGAAGCTAGGACAGGGCGCCAATCCTACGAGCAGTACGTC. Protein: CASSEARTGRQSYEQYV.

CDR3 DNA sequence: TGCAGTGCTAGAGATAGGGAAAATCAGCCCCAGCATTTT. Translation gives CSARDRENQPQHF. This chain links TRBV20-1 with TRBJ1-5; D uncertain. The germline gives CDR1 DFQATT, CDR2 SNEGSKA (reference sequence). CDR3 size: 13 residues. V lost 0 bases and J lost 4, with 7 bases in between.

The chain employs TRBV20-1 and TRBJ2-1, with 12 nucleotides matching TRBD2. Germline-derived CDR1 and CDR2 are DFQATT and SNEGSKA (reference sequence). The CDR3 loop spans 15 amino acids. The V gene end was trimmed by 6 bases and the J gene end by 5 bases; junction bases not matched to a gene: 8. CDR3: CSATRTSGRNNEQFF. The DNA for the CDR3 is TGCAGTGCCACCAGAACTAGCGGGAGGAACAATGAGCAGTTCTTC.

This chain joins TRBV19 and TRBJ2-5; TRBD2 is a possible D gene (5 bases). CDR1 and CDR2 (germline): LNHDA, SQIVND (reference sequence). This CDR3 is 14 amino acids long. V lost 4 bases, J lost 3 bases, and 12 bases lay in between. Here the CDR3 DNA reads TGTGCCAGTAGTAAAATAGACGGGGAAGAGACCCAGTACTTC. Encoded protein: CASSKIDGEETQYF.

This chain connects TRBV20-1 to TRBJ1-2, with 7 bases lining up with TRBD1. Germline V lookup: CDR1 DFQATT, CDR2 SNEGSKA (reference sequence). V trimming: 6 bases; J trimming: 6 bases; junction bases outside the gene matches: 13. The CDR3 extends over 14 amino acids. As DNA, the CDR3 is TGCAGTGCCAAAGTTGCGACAGGGTATAATGGCTACACCTTC. It encodes CSAKVATGYNGYTF.

The V call is TRBV6-2 or TRBV6-3, the J call TRBJ2-4; TRBD1 is a possible D gene (7 bases). This CDR3 has 15 amino acids. V was pared by 6 bases and J by 7 bases, with 19 bases between. Germline CDR1 reads MNHEY; CDR2 reads SVGEGT. The CDR3 DNA sequence: TGTGCCAGCAGGCCAACCCCAGGGGGGCGGAACATTCAGTACTTC. This encodes CASRPTPGGRNIQYF.

This clonotype has just a few counts. This rearrangement joins TRBV20-1 to TRBJ1-5; perhaps TRBD1 as D (5 bases). V lost 0 bases, J lost 2 bases, and 11 bases lay in between. Per germline, CDR1 DFQATT and CDR2 SNEGSKA (reference sequence). This CDR3 is 15 amino acids long. In DNA form, the CDR3 reads TGCAGTGCTAGAGATCGGAGGGGAGGCAATCAGCCCCAGCATTTT. This encodes CSARDRRGGNQPQHF.

This chain uses TRBV20-1 with TRBJ1-1, with 8 bases identical to TRBD1. J was trimmed by 4 bases and V by 5 bases; bases with no gene match: 6. The germline CDR1 and CDR2 sequences are DFQATT and SNEGSKA (reference sequence). The CDR3 contains 13 residues. CDR3: CSAETGASTEAFF. DNA of the CDR3: TGCAGTGCTGAGACAGGGGCCAGCACTGAAGCTTTCTTT.

The chain couples TRBV7-2 to TRBJ1-1; perhaps TRBD1 as D (5 bases). The length of the CDR3 is 14 residues. The germline CDR1 and CDR2 sequences are SGHTA and FQGNSA. V lost 1 base to trimming and J lost 4 bases, with 10 bases between them. CDR3 protein: CASSLVQGATEAFF. Here the CDR3 DNA reads TGTGCCAGCAGCTTAGTTCAGGGAGCCACTGAAGCTTTCTTT.

The chain combines TRBV20-1 with TRBJ1-1; weak D call: TRBD1 (5 bases). The CDR3 sequence is 12 residues long. Trimming stripped 6 bases from V and 6 bases from J, with 14 bases between. Germline values: CDR1 DFQATT, CDR2 SNEGSKA (reference sequence). For the CDR3, the DNA is TGCAGTGCGAGAACGGGGCGGGCTGAAGCTTTCTTT. This sequence encodes CSARTGRAEAFF.

The chain recombines TRBV5-6 with TRBJ2-1, with 12 bases that match TRBD1. Germline values: CDR1 SGHDT, CDR2 YYEEEE. V trimming: 4 bases; J trimming: 4 bases; junction bases outside the gene matches: 6. This CDR3 is 16 amino acids long. CDR3 coding DNA: TGTGCCAGCAGCCAAACGGGACAGGGGGCTTACAATGAGCAGTTCTTC. The encoded protein is CASSQTGQGAYNEQFF.

The V gene is TRBV7-9, the J gene TRBJ2-2; D not certain. The germline V gene has CDR1 SEHNR and CDR2 FQNEAQ (reference sequence). V gave up 5 bases and J gave up 4 bases, with 5 bases separating them. The CDR3 has 12 amino acids. Here the CDR3 reads CASSQSTGELFF. The CDR3 region has the DNA TGTGCCAGCAGCCAGTCCACCGGGGAGCTGTTTTTT.

Concerning this clonotype: The CDR3 end shows no conserved phenylalanine or tryptophan, and so a read error is likely. This chain connects TRBV20-1 to TRBJ2-1; D remains unclear. Trimming stripped 0 bases from V and 8 bases from J, with 11 bases between. The CDR3 runs to 13 residues. Germline V gives CDR1 DFQATT, CDR2 SNEGSKA (reference sequence). CDR3 region: CSARESRRDEQFL. As DNA, the CDR3 is TGCAGTGCTAGAGAAAGTAGGCGCGATGAGCAGTTCCTC.

The J gene is TRBJ2-1, the V gene TRBV20-1; 8 positions match TRBD2. This CDR3 is 15 amino acids long. Germline V gives CDR1 DFQATT, CDR2 SNEGSKA (reference sequence). Trimming at V came to 7 bases and at J to 0 bases, leaving 8 bases not matched to a gene. The chain's CDR3 is CSGQTSGSSYNEQFF. DNA for the CDR3: TGCAGTGGACAAACTAGCGGAAGCTCCTACAATGAGCAGTTCTTC.

The chain has TRBV2 and TRBJ1-2, with 7 positions matching TRBD1. The germline gives CDR1 SNHLY, CDR2 FYNNEI. The J segment lost 2 bases and the V segment lost 6 bases, leaving 6 bases of the junction unmatched. This CDR3 has 14 amino acids. CDR3 sequence reads: CASRRQGSNYGYTF. CDR3 nucleotide sequence: TGTGCCAGCAGAAGACAGGGTTCCAACTATGGCTACACCTTC.

The chain employs TRBV5-1 and TRBJ2-6; D is possibly TRBD1 or TRBD2 (5 bases each). The CDR3 covers 15 residues. Between the trimmed V and J ends, which lost 4 bases and 3 bases, there was a span of 11 bases. Germline CDR1 is SGHRS and CDR2 is YFSETQ. CDR3 nucleotides: TGCGCCAGCAGCCCCGGGGCCGGTGGGGCCAACGTCCTGACTTTC. The encoded protein is CASSPGAGGANVLTF. Full variable domain (rest looked up from reference TRBV5-1 and TRBJ2-6): KAGVTQTPRYLIKTRGQQVTLSCSPISGHRSVSWYQQTPGQGLQFLFEYFSETQRNKGNFPGRFSGRQFSNSRSEMNVSTLELGDSALYLCASSPGAGGANVLTFGAGSRLTVL.

This clonotype appeared a few times. This sequence joins TRBV7-6 and TRBJ1-1; TRBD1 is a possible D gene (6 bases). Trimming left V 0 bases short and J 2 bases short, with 16 bases between. Per the germline V gene, CDR1 is SGHVS and CDR2 is FNYEAQ. The CDR3 is 17 residues long. CDR3 nucleotides: TGTGCCAGCAGCTTAGCTGGGGGCGCGGGATTTAACACTGAAGCTTTCTTT. This sequence encodes CASSLAGGAGFNTEAFF.